This T cell receptor beta chain is from a study of beta chain features in type 1 diabetes. Study findings and constraints: All four CD4+ subsets of Type 1 diabetes patients contained TCRB CDR3s that were moderately but significantly shorter. Among type 1 diabetes patients, VDJ junctions had fewer insertions and more deletions.

Naive, central memory, regulatory and stem cell-like memory cells within the CD4+ compartment were sorted using CD45RO/CCR7/CD25/CD127/CD95/CD27. J was trimmed by 2 bases and V by 2 bases; bases with no gene match: 3. The V gene's germline CDR1 is MNHEY and CDR2 SVGAGI. The CDR3 runs 16 residues. Of the isolated RNA, all was reverse transcribed, and so the sequenced material was expressed TCRB transcripts. The table came from immunoSEQ multiplex PCR; TCRdb's copy has only in-frame clones and leaves some out. This sample has 200,000 to 250,000 clones, with around 9.6% found just once. This clone was seen more than once but under ten times. Its specificity is not known.

This TCR derives from a woman under 30 in good health. The sequencing input was naive CD4+ T cells from blood. The rearrangement links TRBV6-5 to TRBJ2-1; 10 bases align to TRBD1. As DNA, the CDR3 is TGTGCCAGCAGTTACCGCGGGACAGGGGCCTACAATGAGCAGTTCTTC. Protein sequence: CASSYRGTGAYNEQFF.